The clone carrying this T cell receptor beta chain was seen just once. As yet, its antigen is unknown. The data derive from a study of cytomegalovirus exposure and HLA in healthy donors. V was cut by 0 bases and J by 3 bases, with 13 bases left in between. CDR3 length: 16 residues. Germline lookup yields CDR1 SGHTS and CDR2 YDEGEE. 13 Jbeta primers and 60 Vbeta primers were used for the PCR. TCRdb keeps only in-frame clones here, not all; method: immunoSEQ multiplex PCR. The sample has around 160,000 clones, more than 60% seen once. Regarding the study as a whole: Later on, an analysis found that several of the most significant clusters appeared to be linked to common viral pathogens, which included parvovirus B19.

The sequencing input was PBMCs. This clonotype was obtained from a man aged 35 to 55 in good health and CMV-seropositive. J is TRBJ1-3 and V is TRBV5-8; D may be TRBD1 (6 bases). CDR3 sequence: CASSLAGGARGNTIYF. The CDR3 bases are TGTGCCAGCAGCTTGGCGGGGGGCGCTCGTGGAAACACCATATATTTT.